The 31 T cell receptor beta chains listed next were all sequenced from one sample in a study of CD8 T cells in ankylosing spondylitis (dated by TCRdb to 2017 to 2019). Receptors were amplified or captured by 5' RACE. These reads were obtained on an Illumina HiSeq 2500. Through fastp at Q25 and MiXCR, TCRdb rebuilt clones from the public reads, retaining in-frame beta chains. One record per CDR3 amino acid sequence lists the most common genes and DNA. This sample has approximately 110,000 distinct CDR3 sequences in its table, and 20% to 30% of those were observed once. 9% to 15% of the sample is taken by the ten largest. The specimen sequenced was synovial fluid, either unsorted or a sorted T cell fraction (not recorded which). Receptors were obtained from a male donor with ankylosing spondylitis.

DNA of the CDR3: TGTGCCAGCAGTGCGGGGGTCAACACTGAAGCTTTCTTT. Encoded protein: CASSAGVNTEAFF. V is TRBV6-4 and J is TRBJ1-1; tentatively, D is TRBD1 (5 bases). CDR3 length: 13 amino acids. V lost 4 bases, J lost 2 bases, and 8 bases lay in between. Germline loops: CDR1 MRHNA, CDR2 SNTAGT.

The rearrangement joins TRBV6-1 to TRBJ2-1, with D perhaps TRBD1 (7 bases). Between the trimmed V and J ends, which lost 8 bases and 6 bases, there was a span of 17 bases. CDR1 MNHNS and CDR2 SASEGT come from the germline V gene. The CDR3 is 14 amino acids. This chain's CDR3 is CASQGGLGTNEQFF. In DNA form, the CDR3 reads TGTGCCAGCCAGGGGGGCCTAGGGACCAATGAGCAGTTCTTC.

This clonotype was counted once. This chain uses TRBV19 with TRBJ2-6, with D tentatively TRBD2 (5 bases). There are 19 residues in the CDR3. Germline V gene lookup returns CDR1 LNHDA and CDR2 SQIVND (reference sequence). V was cut by 2 bases and J by 0 bases, with 17 bases left in between. As DNA, the CDR3 is TGTGCCAGTAGTATACCCCTCCCGGGAAATCTCTCTGGGGCCAACGTCCTGACTTTC. Its protein is CASSIPLPGNLSGANVLTF.

The chain has TRBV6-2 or TRBV6-3 and TRBJ2-7; 9 bases match TRBD1. V lost 7 bases to trimming and J lost 3 bases; unmatched junction nucleotides: 10. In germline, CDR1 is MNHEY, CDR2 SVGEGT. The CDR3 contains 15 residues. CDR3 protein: CASTGGQGTVYEQYF. The CDR3 DNA is TGTGCCAGCACCGGGGGACAGGGAACGGTCTACGAGCAGTACTTC.

This clonotype was observed a few times. The V and J genes are TRBV15 and TRBJ2-5; TRBD1 matches at 7 bases. Germline trimming cut 2 bases from V and 5 bases from J; bases unmatched to any gene: 5. Per the germline V gene, CDR1 is LNHNV and CDR2 is YYDKDF (reference sequence). The CDR3 runs 14 residues. CDR3 amino acids: CATSRYRGSETQYF. In DNA form, the CDR3 reads TGTGCCACCAGCAGATACAGGGGATCCGAGACCCAGTACTTC. Variable domain in full (rest from reference TRBV15 and TRBJ2-5): DAMVIQNPRYQVTQFGKPVTLSCSQTLNHNVMYWYQQKSSQAPKLLFHYYDKDFNNEADTPDNFQSRRPNTSFCFLDIRSPGLGDTAMYLCATSRYRGSETQYFGPGTRLLVL.

The chain couples TRBV5-1 to TRBJ2-3; 12 nucleotides match TRBD2. The CDR3 sequence is 17 residues long. Per germline, CDR1 SGHRS and CDR2 YFSETQ. With V trimmed by 1 base and J by 5 bases, 8 bases remained unmatched. This CDR3 is CASSLPIGLAGRDTQYF. For the CDR3, the DNA is TGCGCCAGCAGCTTGCCTATCGGACTAGCGGGGAGAGATACGCAGTATTTT. The complete variable domain, with remaining parts taken from reference TRBV5-1 and TRBJ2-3, reads KAGVTQTPRYLIKTRGQQVTLSCSPISGHRSVSWYQQTPGQGLQFLFEYFSETQRNKGNFPGRFSGRQFSNSRSEMNVSTLELGDSALYLCASSLPIGLAGRDTQYFGPGTRLTVL.

The chain carries TRBV24-1 and TRBJ1-1, with D maybe TRBD1 (5 bases). The CDR3 has 14 residues. Between the trimmed V and J ends, which lost 5 bases and 4 bases, there was a span of 13 bases. Germline lookup yields CDR1 KGHDR and CDR2 SFDVKD. CDR3 sequence: CATSGGVGGTEAFF. CDR3 coding DNA: TGTGCCACCAGTGGGGGGGTTGGGGGCACTGAAGCTTTCTTT.

This clonotype appeared a few times. V and J are TRBV20-1 and TRBJ2-1; D is uncertain. Germline CDR1 is DFQATT and CDR2 is SNEGSKA (reference sequence). This CDR3 has 18 amino acids. Trimming removed 0 bases from V and 5 bases from J, with 23 bases in between. CDR3 bases: TGCAGTGCTAGAGATCGGACCAGCCCTTACCTTGGAGACAATGAGCAGTTCTTC. Its translation is CSARDRTSPYLGDNEQFF.

In DNA, the CDR3 is TGCAGCGTTGGTGGTTACAATCAGCCCCAGCATTTT. It specifies CSVGGYNQPQHF. The V call is TRBV29-1, the J call TRBJ1-5, with unresolved D. The CDR3 has 12 amino acids. V was clipped by 4 bases and J by 3 bases, with 7 bases between them. CDR1 SQVTM and CDR2 ANQGSEA come from the germline V gene.

This clonotype was observed many times. J is TRBJ2-5 and V is TRBV19; 8 positions agree with TRBD2. In germline, CDR1 is LNHDA, CDR2 SQIVND (reference sequence). The junction had 5 bases not matched to a gene; V was cut back by 6 bases and J by 8 bases. The CDR3 sequence is 12 residues long. The chain's CDR3 is CASRQAGETQYF. The CDR3, as DNA: TGTGCCAGTAGACAAGCGGGAGAAACCCAGTACTTC.

V gene TRBV19 combines with J gene TRBJ1-1, with D perhaps TRBD1 (6 bases). Trimming left V 8 bases short and J 2 bases short, with 15 bases between. In germline, CDR1 is LNHDA, CDR2 SQIVND (reference sequence). This CDR3 comprises 14 residues. The CDR3 protein is CASSRRGENTEAFF. DNA for the CDR3: TGTGCCAGTTCCCGGAGGGGGGAAAACACTGAAGCTTTCTTT.

The gene calls are TRBV20-1 and TRBJ2-1; TRBD2 matches 14 bases. The CDR3 has 15 residues. Germline V lookup: CDR1 DFQATT, CDR2 SNEGSKA (reference sequence). The trim removed 5 bases at V and 4 bases at J, leaving 4 bases unmatched. In DNA form, the CDR3 reads TGCAGTGCTCTCCGACTAGCGGGAGGGTACAATGAGCAGTTCTTC. Amino acid sequence: CSALRLAGGYNEQFF.

This rearrangement joins TRBV5-6 to TRBJ1-5; maybe TRBD1 (5 bases). The CDR3 length is 15 residues. Germline-derived CDR1 and CDR2 are SGHDT and YYEEEE. Trimming stripped 2 bases from V and 0 bases from J, with 9 bases between. The chain's CDR3 is CASSLYGGSNQPQHF. The CDR3 DNA reads as TGTGCCAGCAGCTTATATGGGGGTAGCAATCAGCCCCAGCATTTT.

The chain carries TRBV13 and TRBJ1-1; D remains unclear. Between the trimmed V and J ends, which lost 2 bases and 5 bases, there was a span of 15 bases. The CDR3 covers 15 residues. CDR1 and CDR2 (germline): PRHDT, FYEKMQ (reference sequence). The DNA of the CDR3 is TGTGCCAGCAGCTTAAAGTACGGGCTAGGGACTGAAGCTTTCTTT. It is translated as CASSLKYGLGTEAFF.

The J gene is TRBJ2-1, the V gene TRBV5-1; no clear D. Trimming took 0 bases from V and 1 from J, leaving 8 bases between them. The CDR3 spans 15 residues. CDR1 SGHRS and CDR2 YFSETQ come from the germline V gene. CDR3 residues: CASSLEPQSYNEQFF. CDR3 nucleotide sequence: TGCGCCAGCAGCTTGGAACCGCAGTCCTACAATGAGCAGTTCTTC.

The chain has TRBV5-1 and TRBJ1-6; the D is unclear. There are 14 residues in the CDR3. Trimming cost V 1 base and J 10 bases, with 12 bases left between them. CDR1 is SGHRS and CDR2 is YFSETQ in the germline V gene. The CDR3 DNA sequence: TGCGCCAGCAGCTTGAGTACCACGGAGTCACCCCTCCACTTT. Its protein is CASSLSTTESPLHF.

The chain couples TRBV10-2 to TRBJ1-1; the D gene is possibly TRBD1 (6 bases). The CDR3 loop spans 14 amino acids. V was clipped by 5 bases and J by 5 bases, with 15 bases between them. Germline CDR1 WSHSY, CDR2 SAAADI. CDR3 protein: CASSTTGTGTEAFF. For the CDR3, the DNA is TGCGCCAGCAGTACAACAGGGACGGGAACTGAAGCTTTCTTT.

This chain joins TRBV20-1 and TRBJ2-5; 7 bases map to TRBD1. After removal of 0 bases from V and 5 bases from J, the junction contained 9 bases not matched to a gene. The CDR3 is 15 residues long. Germline values: CDR1 DFQATT, CDR2 SNEGSKA (reference sequence). CDR3: CSARDAVQGLETQYF. The CDR3 DNA reads as TGCAGTGCTAGAGATGCCGTACAGGGGCTGGAGACCCAGTACTTC.

The rearrangement joins TRBV10-2 to TRBJ1-5; tentative D call: TRBD1 (5 bases). Germline assignment: CDR1 WSHSY and CDR2 SAAADI. The CDR3 has 14 amino acids. Between the trimmed V and J ends, which lost 1 base and 4 bases, there was a span of 8 bases. CDR3 nucleotide sequence: TGCGCCAGCAGTGAGTTTAAGGGGAATCAGCCCCAGCATTTT. This gives the protein CASSEFKGNQPQHF.

The chain carries TRBV12-3 or TRBV12-4 and TRBJ2-3; possibly TRBD2 for D (5 bases). V lost 3 bases and J 0 bases, leaving 10 bases between the germline ends. There are 15 residues in the CDR3. The CDR3 loop reads CASSFAGTSTDTQYF. CDR3 DNA sequence: TGTGCCAGCAGTTTTGCGGGCACTAGCACAGATACGCAGTATTTT.

This CDR3 reads CASSLGPTSEQFF. DNA of the CDR3: TGTGCCAGCAGCCTGGGCCCGACGAGCGAGCAGTTCTTC. The J gene is TRBJ2-1, the V gene TRBV5-6, with D unresolved. CDR1 and CDR2 (germline): SGHDT, YYEEEE. The CDR3 spans 13 residues. V shed 4 bases and J shed 10 bases, with 15 bases lying between them.

This clonotype was seen many times. The CDR3 is CASSLSGGYGYTF. The CDR3 DNA sequence: TGTGCCAGCAGTTTATCCGGTGGCTATGGCTACACCTTC. This chain links TRBV27 with TRBJ1-2; D gene uncertain. The CDR3 length is 13 residues. Germline V gene sequence: CDR1 MNHEY, CDR2 SMNVEV (reference sequence). Trimming pared 0 bases from V and 4 bases from J, leaving 6 bases between.

This clonotype was recorded many times. The rearrangement joins TRBV15 to TRBJ2-5; 11 positions match TRBD2. There are 15 residues in the CDR3. Germline CDR1 reads LNHNV; CDR2 reads YYDKDF (reference sequence). The V and J ends lost 5 bases and 2 bases, in that order; junction bases with no gene match: 4. CDR3 nucleotide sequence: TGTGCCACCAGCCCGGGACTAGCGGATCAAGAGACCCAGTACTTC. Its translation is CATSPGLADQETQYF.

With respect to this clonotype: This could be a read error, since a much larger clone is one nucleotide away. The chain couples TRBV30 to TRBJ2-2, with 8 nucleotides matching TRBD1. This CDR3 contains 15 residues. Germline values: CDR1 GTSNPN, CDR2 SVGIG (reference sequence). Trimming at V came to 3 bases and at J to 4 bases, leaving 7 bases not matched to a gene. The CDR3 nucleotides read TGTGCCTGGAGGGTGGGGGACAGGACCACCGGGGAGCTGTTTTTT. Its translation: CAWRVGDRTTGELFF.

CDR3 region: CASSPGLLYEQYF. DNA of the CDR3: TGTGCCAGCAGCCCGGGACTCCTCTACGAGCAGTACTTC. The genes are TRBV4-2 and TRBJ2-7; possibly TRBD2 for D (6 bases). Germline values: CDR1 LGHNA, CDR2 YNFKEQ. Deletions cut 4 bases from V and 3 bases from J, with 10 bases between. This CDR3 spans 13 amino acids.

The chain employs TRBV5-1 and TRBJ2-7; D gene unclear. V shed 3 bases and J shed 3 bases, with 13 bases lying between them. CDR1 is SGHRS, CDR2 YFSETQ, per germline. The length of the CDR3 is 14 residues. CDR3 bases: TGCGCCAGCAGCTCCGGTTGGCAGAACTACGAGCAGTACTTC. Amino acid sequence: CASSSGWQNYEQYF.

This clonotype was detected only a few times. The CDR3 DNA reads as TGTGCTAGCAGACAGGGGGACACCGGGGAGCTGTTTTTT. It encodes CASRQGDTGELFF. The chain uses TRBV12-5 and TRBJ2-2; 9 bases align to TRBD1. The CDR3 is 13 residues long. After removal of 9 bases from V and 3 bases from J, the junction contained 2 bases not matched to a gene. Germline V gene lookup returns CDR1 LGHNT and CDR2 FRNRAP.

This clonotype was counted many times. The chain is built from TRBV3-1 and TRBJ2-1; 8 bases align to TRBD2. J gave up 0 bases and V 4 bases, and 8 bases lay outside the gene matches. The CDR3 is 17 residues long. The germline V gene encodes CDR1 LGHDT and CDR2 YNNKEL (reference sequence). This CDR3 reads CASSPLAALSSYNEQFF. CDR3 DNA: TGTGCCAGCAGCCCACTAGCGGCCCTGAGCTCCTACAATGAGCAGTTCTTC.

The chain links TRBV21-1 to TRBJ2-2. TRBV21-1 corresponds to a pseudogene. This CDR3 spans 12 amino acids. DNA for the CDR3: TGTGCCAGCAGCAAGGACACCGGGGAGCTGTTTTTT. Translating it yields CASSKDTGELFF.

The genes are TRBV24-1 and TRBJ2-7; 10 nucleotides agree with TRBD2. The CDR3 spans 15 residues. V shed 4 bases and J 3 bases; nucleotides not matched to a gene: 5. The germline gives CDR1 KGHDR, CDR2 SFDVKD. The CDR3 reads CATSDGGTSDYEQYF. The CDR3 DNA reads as TGTGCCACCAGTGACGGCGGGACTAGCGACTACGAGCAGTACTTC.

The rearrangement links TRBV10-2 to TRBJ2-4; 9 bases fit TRBD2. The V and J ends lost 6 bases and 7 bases, in that order; junction bases with no gene match: 13. Germline CDR1 and CDR2: WSHSY and SAAADI. The CDR3 is 16 amino acids. CDR3 residues: CASRLRGGEEDNIQYF. The DNA for the CDR3 is TGCGCCAGCAGGTTACGCGGGGGGGAAGAGGATAACATTCAGTACTTC.